These 10 T cell receptor beta chains were sequenced from one sample in a study of neoadjuvant nivolumab and ipilimumab in lung cancer (dated by TCRdb to about 2020). The time point label of this sample denotes: at surgical resection after neoadjuvant nivolumab +/- ipilimumab. Library method: the immunoSEQ multiplex PCR assay. Entries here come from immuneACCESS through TCRdb and include only in-frame sequences with V and J called. Some clones fail to appear in such tables; in the studies checked, an unresolved V gene covers under half of the shortfall, and the cause of the remainder is unknown. For this sample there are thousands of clones; around four fifths appear just once. The top ten hold over 9.5% of the sample. The sequenced sample was adjacent normal lung tissue, obtained after neoadjuvant nivolumab, alone or with ipilimumab, at or shortly before surgery. These receptors were obtained from an adult with non-small cell lung cancer.

In DNA form, the CDR3 reads TGTGCCAGCAGCCGGAGGAGGGGCCCCGAGCAGTACTTC. Translated, it gives CASSRRRGPEQYF. The chain couples TRBV27 to TRBJ2-7, with D possibly being TRBD2 (6 bases). CDR3 length equals 13 residues. Germline CDR1 reads MNHEY; CDR2 reads SMNVEV (reference sequence). V gave up 6 bases and J gave up 6 bases, with 15 bases separating them.

This chain joins TRBV29-1 and TRBJ2-6; D is possibly TRBD2 (6 bases). Trimming took off 7 bases at V and 0 bases at J, with 10 bases between the two ends. The CDR3 is 14 residues long. CDR1 is SQVTM and CDR2 is ANQGSEA in the germline V gene. CDR3 bases: TGCAGCGCCGGGACTTCCTCTGGGGCCAACGTCCTGACTTTC. Amino acids: CSAGTSSGANVLTF.

The V and J genes are TRBV4-1 and TRBJ2-2, with no clear D. Deletions cut 0 bases from V and 0 bases from J, with 8 bases between. Germline loops: CDR1 MGHRA, CDR2 YSYEKL. This CDR3 has 16 amino acids. The CDR3 sequence: CASSQDPDPNTGELFF. CDR3 nucleotide sequence: TGCGCCAGCAGCCAAGACCCGGACCCGAACACCGGGGAGCTGTTTTTT.

The chain couples TRBV6-5 to TRBJ2-3; D uncertain. Trimming shortened V by 5 bases and J by 0 bases, and 9 bases separated the two germline ends. This CDR3 is 14 amino acids long. Germline V gene sequence: CDR1 MNHEY, CDR2 SVGAGI. As DNA, the CDR3 is TGTGCCAGCAGTCCCCTGATCAGCACAGATACGCAGTATTTT. Protein sequence: CASSPLISTDTQYF.

The J gene is TRBJ1-3, the V gene TRBV27; perhaps TRBD1 as D (6 bases). The length of the CDR3 is 16 residues. Per the germline V gene, CDR1 is MNHEY and CDR2 is SMNVEV (reference sequence). V was pared by 5 bases and J by 3 bases, with 17 bases between. The CDR3 coding sequence is TGTGCCAGCAGTCCAGCGGGGGGCGCGAATGGAAACACCATATATTTT. This translates into CASSPAGGANGNTIYF.

The chain joins TRBV30 to TRBJ1-2; D is ambiguous. Trimming removed 2 bases at V and 8 bases at J, with 15 bases between. This CDR3 spans 13 amino acids. The V gene's germline CDR1 is GTSNPN and CDR2 SVGIG (reference sequence). The chain's CDR3 is CAWSKVQAGGYTF. Here the CDR3 DNA reads TGTGCCTGGAGTAAAGTCCAGGCGGGGGGCTACACCTTC. The whole variable domain, remainder taken from reference TRBV30 and TRBJ1-2, is SQTIHQWPATLVQPVGSPLSLECTVEGTSNPNLYWYRQAAGRGLQLLFYSVGIGQISSEVPQNLSASRPQDRQFILSSKKLLLSDSGFYLCAWSKVQAGGYTFGSGTRLTVV.

The chain recombines TRBV11-2 with TRBJ2-1, with 7 nucleotides matching TRBD2. CDR3 length: 15 residues. J gave up 4 bases and V 3 bases, and 6 bases lay outside the gene matches. In germline, CDR1 is SGHAT, CDR2 FQNNGV. CDR3 loop: CASSFAGGGYNEQFF. CDR3 coding DNA: TGTGCCAGCAGCTTTGCTGGGGGGGGGTACAATGAGCAGTTCTTC.

V usage is TRBV5-4 and J usage is TRBJ1-1; D is ambiguous. From germline, CDR1 is SGHNT and CDR2 YYREEE (reference sequence). The CDR3 totals 13 residues. Trimming removed 1 base at V and 0 bases at J, with 4 bases between. This CDR3 is CASSLRVNTEAFF. DNA of the CDR3: TGTGCCAGCAGCTTGCGGGTGAACACTGAAGCTTTCTTT.

V and J are TRBV4-2 and TRBJ1-1; D might be TRBD1 (6 bases). Trimming shortened V by 3 bases and J by 2 bases, and 13 bases separated the two germline ends. CDR3 length: 15 amino acids. The germline CDR1 and CDR2 sequences are LGHNA and YNFKEQ. CDR3 nucleotide sequence: TGTGCCAGCAGCCATTCCGGGGGCTCCAACACTGAAGCTTTCTTT. Protein sequence: CASSHSGGSNTEAFF.

CDR3 coding DNA: TGTGCCAGCAGCTTCGGGAGGTTCTACGAGCAGTACTTC. Translated, it gives CASSFGRFYEQYF. The V gene is TRBV7-2, the J gene TRBJ2-7; 7 bases are shared with TRBD2. The germline V gene has CDR1 SGHTA and CDR2 FQGNSA. The CDR3 contains 13 residues. J was trimmed by 3 bases and V by 3 bases; bases with no gene match: 2.